This record concerns one T cell receptor (beta chain) sequence. Its target is unknown. The data belong to a study of CD8+ T cells in alopecia areata. Notes on the study in general: Possibly because of HLA-related factors, TCR sharing was less clear across patients than in mice.

Germline CDR1 is SGDLS and CDR2 is YYNGEE. The CDR3 is 14 amino acids. V was pared by 0 bases and J by 7 bases, with 11 bases between. Regarding treatment: oral pan-JAK inhibitor, 5-10 mg twice daily. The investigators collected lesional scalp punch biopsies and peripheral blood from alopecia areata patients. Reverse transcription of extracted RNA yielded cDNA, which provided the sequencing template. Method: immunoSEQ multiplex PCR; TCRdb's copy keeps in-frame clones and lacks some. The table includes 60,000 to 90,000 clones, approximately 64% detected once. The rearrangement joins TRBV9 to TRBJ2-1; a weak D match, TRBD2 (6 bases). This clonotype was obtained from a human donor with alopecia areata. This specimen was CD8+ T cells sorted from blood, taken at week 24, from a patient treated with tofacitinib. CDR3 in DNA: TGTGCCAGCAGCGTAGATGGAGGGTATAATGAGCAGTTCTTC. The encoded protein is CASSVDGGYNEQFF.